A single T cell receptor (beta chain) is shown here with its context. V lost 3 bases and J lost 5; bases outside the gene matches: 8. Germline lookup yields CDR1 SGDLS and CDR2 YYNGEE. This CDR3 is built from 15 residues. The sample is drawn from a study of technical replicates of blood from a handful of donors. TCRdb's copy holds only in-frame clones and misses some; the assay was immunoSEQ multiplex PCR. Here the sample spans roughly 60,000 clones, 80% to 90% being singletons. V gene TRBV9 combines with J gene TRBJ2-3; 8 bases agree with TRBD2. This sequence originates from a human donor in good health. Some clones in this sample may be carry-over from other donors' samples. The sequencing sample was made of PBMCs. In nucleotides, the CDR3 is TGTGCCAGCAGCGCGACCGGGACTAGGGAAGATACGCAGTATTTT. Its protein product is CASSATGTREDTQYF.